These 31 T cell receptor beta chains share one sample of origin, sequenced in a study of cytomegalovirus exposure and HLA in healthy donors. In the PCR, 60 Vbeta and 13 Jbeta primers were used. TCRdb's table, derived via immunoSEQ multiplex PCR, lists solely in-frame clones and lacks some. The sample carries about 160,000 clones, about 81% recorded once. Sequenced material: PBMCs. The source is a young woman in good health and CMV-seronegative.

The CDR3 nucleotides read TGTGCCAGCAGCTTGGGGGACAGAGAAGCTTTCTTT. Its protein product is CASSLGDREAFF. The chain links TRBV7-9 to TRBJ1-1; TRBD1 aligns across 7 bases. The V and J ends lost 3 bases and 8 bases, in that order; junction bases with no gene match: 3. Germline assignment: CDR1 SEHNR and CDR2 FQNEAQ (reference sequence). There are 12 residues in the CDR3.

The sample holds one count of this clone. The V and J genes are TRBV5-1 and TRBJ2-3; TRBD2 matches 7 bases. The V gene end was trimmed by 0 bases and the J gene end by 4 bases; junction bases not matched to a gene: 5. CDR3 length: 15 residues. Germline assignment: CDR1 SGHRS and CDR2 YFSETQ. The CDR3 region has the DNA TGCGCCAGCAGCTTGGGCGGGGGTTATCCAGATACGCAGTATTTT. It is translated as CASSLGGGYPDTQYF.

In its sample, this clone was seen a few times. V and J are TRBV6-1 and TRBJ1-1; 8 bases are shared with TRBD1. Germline CDR1 and CDR2: MNHNS and SASEGT. The V gene end was trimmed by 4 bases and the J gene end by 7 bases; junction bases not matched to a gene: 5. The CDR3 runs 13 residues. CDR3 sequence reads: CASSAWTGHEAFF. CDR3 DNA sequence: TGTGCCAGCAGTGCATGGACAGGGCATGAAGCTTTCTTT.

The V call is TRBV5-4, the J call TRBJ2-2, with D perhaps TRBD1 (6 bases). In germline, CDR1 is SGHNT, CDR2 YYREEE (reference sequence). Deletions cut 0 bases from V and 10 bases from J, with 10 bases between. CDR3 length equals 13 residues. The chain's CDR3 is CASSLAQGLELFF. CDR3 DNA sequence: TGTGCCAGCAGCTTGGCTCAGGGGTTGGAGCTGTTTTTT.

The gene calls are TRBV10-3 and TRBJ2-7; 10 bases agree with TRBD1. CDR3 length: 14 amino acids. CDR1 ENHRY and CDR2 SYGVKD come from the germline V gene. The V segment lost 4 bases and the J segment 2 bases; nucleotides outside the gene matches: 2. CDR3 protein: CAISGDRGPYEQYF. CDR3 DNA: TGTGCCATCAGTGGGGACAGGGGTCCCTACGAGCAGTACTTC.

The chain combines TRBV28 with TRBJ2-5, with TRBD2 matching over 7 bases. Germline lookup yields CDR1 MDHEN and CDR2 SYDVKM. The CDR3 extends over 15 amino acids. Trimming at V came to 3 bases and at J to 11 bases, leaving 15 bases not matched to a gene. The CDR3 bases are TGTGCCAGCAGTTTTGGGGGGACGGCGCGGCGGGAGCAGTACTTC. Translation gives CASSFGGTARREQYF.

V usage is TRBV7-6 and J usage is TRBJ2-7, with a tentative D call TRBD1 (6 bases). This CDR3 has 16 amino acids. Germline-derived CDR1 and CDR2 are SGHVS and FNYEAQ. V was shortened by 5 bases and J by 2 bases, with 19 bases between the two germline ends. The chain's CDR3 is CASSLFRGGDPYEQYF. The CDR3 DNA follows: TGTGCCAGCAGCCTCTTCAGGGGTGGGGACCCCTACGAGCAGTACTTC.

The chain is built from TRBV5-1 and TRBJ2-5; D is possibly TRBD2 (5 bases). Trimming left V 7 bases short and J 2 bases short, with 21 bases between. The CDR3 length is 16 residues. Looked up from germline, CDR1 is SGHRS and CDR2 is YFSETQ. CDR3: CASAMRRMDGQETQYF. The CDR3 nucleotides are TGCGCCAGCGCTATGAGGAGGATGGACGGTCAAGAGACCCAGTACTTC.

This clone was recorded a few times. The chain uses TRBV7-6 and TRBJ1-6; tentative D call: TRBD1 (6 bases). Germline values: CDR1 SGHVS, CDR2 FNYEAQ. This CDR3 has 15 residues. V lost 1 base and J lost 7, with 11 bases in between. The CDR3 loop is CASSLDRVPNSPLHF. The DNA of the CDR3 is TGTGCCAGCAGCTTAGACAGGGTCCCGAATTCACCCCTCCACTTT.

The chain is built from TRBV21-1 and TRBJ2-7; TRBD2, the table's D call, was not compared with the DNA. TRBV21-1 is deemed a pseudogene. The CDR3 is made up of 13 amino acids. The DNA of the CDR3 is TGTGCCAGCAGCCCCCCCGGAGGGGCCGAGCAGTACTTC. Translation gives CASSPPGGAEQYF.

V gene TRBV18 combines with J gene TRBJ1-2; no firm D call. The CDR3 loop spans 15 amino acids. V was trimmed by 3 bases and J by 3 bases, leaving 14 bases between them. Germline V gene sequence: CDR1 KGHSH, CDR2 LQKENI. CDR3 region: CASSPTRGFHYGYTF. The CDR3 DNA reads as TGTGCCAGCTCACCTACTCGCGGCTTTCACTATGGCTACACCTTC.

The chain links TRBV27 to TRBJ2-7; 10 bases align to TRBD2. Germline trimming cut 4 bases from V and 3 bases from J; bases unmatched to any gene: 3. The germline V gene encodes CDR1 MNHEY and CDR2 SMNVEV (reference sequence). The CDR3 spans 14 residues. The CDR3 region is CASSSLAGRYEQYF. In DNA form, the CDR3 reads TGTGCCAGCAGTTCACTAGCGGGACGCTACGAGCAGTACTTC.

This clone was detected only a few times. The chain has TRBV19 and TRBJ2-1, with 9 bases fitting TRBD2. The trim removed 6 bases at V and 4 bases at J, leaving 7 bases unmatched. The CDR3 loop spans 15 amino acids. Germline CDR1 reads LNHDA; CDR2 reads SQIVND (reference sequence). The CDR3 protein is CASRSASGDYNEQFF. The CDR3 DNA is TGTGCCAGTAGATCGGCTAGCGGGGATTACAATGAGCAGTTCTTC. Full variable domain (missing parts from reference TRBV19 and TRBJ2-1): DGGITQSPKYLFRKEGQNVTLSCEQNLNHDAMYWYRQDPGQGLRLIYYSQIVNDFQKGDIAEGYSVSREKKESFPLTVTSAQKNPTAFYLCASRSASGDYNEQFFGPGTRLTVL.

This chain uses TRBV5-4 with TRBJ1-3; weak D call: TRBD1 (5 bases). V was trimmed by 0 bases and J by 4 bases, leaving 11 bases between them. The germline gives CDR1 SGHNT, CDR2 YYREEE (reference sequence). CDR3 length: 15 residues. The CDR3 is CASSLDRSLGNTIYF. As DNA, the CDR3 is TGTGCCAGCAGCTTGGACAGGTCCTTGGGAAACACCATATATTTT.

The CDR3 sequence: CASTQGVSYNSPLHF. The CDR3 nucleotides read TGTGCCAGCACCCAGGGGGTTTCCTATAATTCACCCCTCCACTTT. V gene TRBV5-8 combines with J gene TRBJ1-6, with 7 bases fitting TRBD1. The CDR3 consists of 15 residues. V trimming: 6 bases; J trimming: 1 base; junction bases outside the gene matches: 4. Germline CDR1 SGHTS, CDR2 YDEGEE.

The CDR3 loop reads CASSVGTDFADTQYF. CDR3 DNA sequence: TGTGCCAGCAGCGTAGGGACAGATTTCGCAGATACGCAGTATTTT. J is TRBJ2-3 and V is TRBV9; D is perhaps TRBD1 (6 bases). The CDR3 is made up of 15 amino acids. From germline, CDR1 is SGDLS and CDR2 YYNGEE. V was shortened by 0 bases and J by 4 bases, with 12 bases between the two germline ends. Combining the CDR3 with reference TRBV9 and TRBJ2-3 gives the whole variable domain DSGVTQTPKHLITATGQRVTLRCSPRSGDLSVYWYQQSLDQGLQFLIQYYNGEERAKGNILERFSAQQFPDLHSELNLSSLELGDSALYFCASSVGTDFADTQYFGPGTRLTVL.

The V and J genes are TRBV19 and TRBJ1-1; D unresolved. The CDR3 covers 15 residues. V lost 2 bases and J lost 0, with 10 bases in between. The germline V gene has CDR1 LNHDA and CDR2 SQIVND (reference sequence). The CDR3 loop is CASSIKARMNTEAFF. In DNA, the CDR3 is TGTGCCAGTAGTATAAAAGCGCGCATGAACACTGAAGCTTTCTTT.

J is TRBJ2-3 and V is TRBV29-1, with D perhaps TRBD2 (5 bases). CDR1 is SQVTM, CDR2 ANQGSEA, per germline. V lost 6 bases, J lost 0 bases, and 10 bases lay in between. This CDR3 comprises 13 residues. The CDR3 DNA sequence: TGCAGCGTCGGGCGGGTCAGCACAGATACGCAGTATTTT. Translated: CSVGRVSTDTQYF.

This clone showed up just a few times. The DNA for the CDR3 is TGTGCCAGCAGTTTCAGCGGGAGTAAGTTCAATGAGCAGTTCTTC. Amino acid sequence: CASSFSGSKFNEQFF. This chain uses TRBV28 with TRBJ2-1; the match to TRBD2 covers 8 bases. Trimming at V came to 3 bases and at J to 6 bases, leaving 7 bases not matched to a gene. Germline V gene data show CDR1 as MDHEN and CDR2 as SYDVKM. The CDR3 loop spans 15 amino acids.

The genes are TRBV19 and TRBJ2-7, with 7 bases lining up with TRBD1. V lost 3 bases, J lost 3 bases, and 8 bases stayed unmatched. This CDR3 comprises 15 residues. CDR1 is LNHDA, CDR2 SQIVND, per germline (reference sequence). CDR3 nucleotides: TGTGCCAGTAGTATCTATCTCCGGGACAGCTACGAGCAGTACTTC. It encodes CASSIYLRDSYEQYF.

The J gene is TRBJ1-4, the V gene TRBV6-6; D call uncertain. This CDR3 contains 15 residues. The V end lost 0 bases, the J end lost 7 bases, and 12 bases lay between the germline ends. Germline CDR1 MNHNY, CDR2 SVGAGI (reference sequence). CDR3 bases: TGTGCCAGCAGTTACTCGATCCTCTACGGTGAAAAACTGTTTTTT. This sequence encodes CASSYSILYGEKLFF.

This sequence joins TRBV6-5 and TRBJ2-2, with 9 positions matching TRBD1. V lost 5 bases to trimming and J lost 5 bases; unmatched junction nucleotides: 6. The CDR3 is made up of 15 amino acids. Germline assignment: CDR1 MNHEY and CDR2 SVGAGI. CDR3 nucleotides: TGTGCCAGCAGTCTTGACAGGGGGAGTACCGGGGAGCTGTTTTTT. This encodes CASSLDRGSTGELFF.

CDR3 region: CASIKLGVTGTCGGGYTF. Here the CDR3 DNA reads TGTGCCAGCATCAAACTTGGGGTGACAGGGACCTGCGGAGGTGGCTACACCTTC. The gene calls are TRBV7-9 and TRBJ1-2; 7 positions match TRBD1. The V gene's germline CDR1 is SEHNR and CDR2 FQNEAQ (reference sequence). The CDR3 is 18 amino acids. V lost 7 bases to trimming and J lost 7 bases; unmatched junction nucleotides: 24.

The CDR3 is CASSQPPMYEQYF. Written as DNA, the CDR3 is TGTGCCAGCAGCCAACCCCCAATGTACGAGCAGTACTTC. The J gene is TRBJ2-5, the V gene TRBV27; no clear D. TRBJ2-7 matches the DNA end more closely, so the J call is doubtful. From germline, CDR1 is MNHEY and CDR2 SMNVEV (reference sequence). The CDR3 loop spans 13 amino acids.

In this sample, this clone turned up once. The chain joins TRBV7-9 to TRBJ1-5; D is undetermined. Trimming left V 1 base short and J 10 bases short, with 11 bases between. This CDR3 has 13 amino acids. Germline lookup yields CDR1 SEHNR and CDR2 FQNEAQ (reference sequence). The chain's CDR3 is CASSLVVGEPQHF. Here the CDR3 DNA reads TGTGCCAGCAGCTTAGTTGTCGGAGAACCCCAGCATTTT.

The J gene is TRBJ1-1, the V gene TRBV15, with 7 bases identical to TRBD1. With 0 bases clipped from V and 5 bases from J, the junction kept 6 bases outside the gene matches. CDR3 length: 15 amino acids. Looked up from germline, CDR1 is LNHNV and CDR2 is YYDKDF (reference sequence). The DNA for the CDR3 is TGTGCCACCAGCAGAGATACGACAGGGTGGACTGAAGCTTTCTTT. The encoded protein is CATSRDTTGWTEAFF.

The chain joins TRBV5-1 to TRBJ2-7; D uncertain. Trimming stripped 5 bases from V and 4 bases from J, with 10 bases between. The V gene's germline CDR1 is SGHRS and CDR2 YFSETQ. The CDR3 covers 12 residues. The CDR3 protein is CASREANYEQYF. The CDR3 DNA is TGCGCCAGCAGAGAGGCGAATTACGAGCAGTACTTC. The full variable domain, with the rest looked up from reference TRBV5-1 and TRBJ2-7, is KAGVTQTPRYLIKTRGQQVTLSCSPISGHRSVSWYQQTPGQGLQFLFEYFSETQRNKGNFPGRFSGRQFSNSRSEMNVSTLELGDSALYLCASREANYEQYFGPGTRLTVT.

This clone was found once. The CDR3 loop is CASSVGGGEDTQYF. The CDR3 DNA follows: TGTGCCAGCAGCGTAGGCGGGGGAGAAGATACGCAGTATTTT. The V call is TRBV9, the J call TRBJ2-3, with 7 bases that match TRBD2. Germline lookup yields CDR1 SGDLS and CDR2 YYNGEE. J was trimmed by 5 bases and V by 0 bases; bases with no gene match: 3. The CDR3 is made up of 14 amino acids.

This rearrangement joins TRBV7-7 to TRBJ2-1; 14 nucleotides agree with TRBD2. V shed 5 bases, J shed 6 bases, and the junction held 3 bases outside the gene matches. This CDR3 spans 15 amino acids. Looked up from germline, CDR1 is SSHAT and CDR2 is FNYEAQ (reference sequence). DNA of the CDR3: TGTGCCAGCAGCCATGGACTAGCGGGGGGCAATGAGCAGTTCTTC. As protein: CASSHGLAGGNEQFF.

V usage is TRBV6-6 and J usage is TRBJ1-1; 7 bases agree with TRBD1. CDR1 MNHNY and CDR2 SVGAGI come from the germline V gene (reference sequence). This CDR3 spans 15 amino acids. The J segment lost 0 bases and the V segment lost 2 bases, leaving 3 bases of the junction unmatched. The CDR3 nucleotides read TGTGCCAGCAGTTACGTAGGACAGGTGAACACTGAAGCTTTCTTT. This translates into CASSYVGQVNTEAFF.

V usage is TRBV5-5 and J usage is TRBJ1-5; D not resolved. Germline V gene data show CDR1 as SGHKS and CDR2 as YYEKEE (reference sequence). This CDR3 has 14 residues. Trimming took off 0 bases at V and 8 bases at J, with 12 bases between the two ends. CDR3 protein: CASSLVPRGEPQHF. The DNA for the CDR3 is TGTGCCAGCAGCTTGGTTCCCCGCGGGGAGCCCCAGCATTTT. The whole variable domain, remainder taken from reference TRBV5-5 and TRBJ1-5, is DAGVTQSPTHLIKTRGQQVTLRCSPISGHKSVSWYQQVLGQGPQFIFQYYEKEERGRGNFPDRFSARQFPNYSSELNVNALLLGDSALYLCASSLVPRGEPQHFGDGTRLSIL.